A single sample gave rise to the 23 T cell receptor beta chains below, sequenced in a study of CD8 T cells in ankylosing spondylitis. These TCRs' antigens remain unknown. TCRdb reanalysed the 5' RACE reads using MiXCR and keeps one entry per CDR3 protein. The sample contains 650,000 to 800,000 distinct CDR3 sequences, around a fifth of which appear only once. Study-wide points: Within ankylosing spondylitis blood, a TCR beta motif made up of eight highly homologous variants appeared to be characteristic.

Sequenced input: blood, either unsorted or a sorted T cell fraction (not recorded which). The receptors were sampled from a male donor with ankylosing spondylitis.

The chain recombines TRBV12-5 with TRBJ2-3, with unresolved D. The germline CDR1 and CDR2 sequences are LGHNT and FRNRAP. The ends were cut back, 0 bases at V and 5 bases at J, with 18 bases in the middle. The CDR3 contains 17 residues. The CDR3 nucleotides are TGTGCTAGTGGTTTGGTACAGTGGGCTAGTGGAATAGATACGCAGTATTTT. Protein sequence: CASGLVQWASGIDTQYF. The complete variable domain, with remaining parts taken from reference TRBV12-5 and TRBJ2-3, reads DARVTQTPRHKVTEMGQEVTMRCQPILGHNTVFWYRQTMMQGLELLAYFRNRAPLDDSGMPKDRFSAEMPDATLATLKIQPSEPRDSAVYFCASGLVQWASGIDTQYFGPGTRLTVL.

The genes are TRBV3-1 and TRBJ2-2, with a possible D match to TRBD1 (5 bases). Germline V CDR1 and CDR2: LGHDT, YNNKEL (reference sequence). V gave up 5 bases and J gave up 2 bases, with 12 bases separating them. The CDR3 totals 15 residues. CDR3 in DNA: TGTGCCAGCAGCTCTCGGACACCCAACACCGGGGAGCTGTTTTTT. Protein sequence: CASSSRTPNTGELFF.

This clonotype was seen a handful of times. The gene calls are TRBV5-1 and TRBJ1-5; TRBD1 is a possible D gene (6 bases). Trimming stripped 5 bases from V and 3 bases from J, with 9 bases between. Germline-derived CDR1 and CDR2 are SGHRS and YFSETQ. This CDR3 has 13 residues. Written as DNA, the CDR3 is TGCGCCAGCAGGGACAGAGACAATCAGCCCCAGCATTTT. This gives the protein CASRDRDNQPQHF.

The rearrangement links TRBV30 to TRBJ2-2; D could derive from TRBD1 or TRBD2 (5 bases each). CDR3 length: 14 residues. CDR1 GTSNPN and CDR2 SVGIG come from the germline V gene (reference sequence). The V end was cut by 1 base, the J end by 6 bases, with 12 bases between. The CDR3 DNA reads TGTGCCTGGAGTGCGGGGACCGCAGCCGGGGAGCTGTTTTTT. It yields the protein CAWSAGTAAGELFF.

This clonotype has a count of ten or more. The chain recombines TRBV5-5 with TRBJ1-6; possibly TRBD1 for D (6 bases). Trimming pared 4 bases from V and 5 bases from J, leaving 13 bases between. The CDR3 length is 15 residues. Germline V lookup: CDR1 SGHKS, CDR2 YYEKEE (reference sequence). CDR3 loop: CASSPLDRNNSPLHF. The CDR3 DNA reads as TGTGCCAGCAGCCCGCTGGACAGAAATAATTCACCCCTCCACTTT.

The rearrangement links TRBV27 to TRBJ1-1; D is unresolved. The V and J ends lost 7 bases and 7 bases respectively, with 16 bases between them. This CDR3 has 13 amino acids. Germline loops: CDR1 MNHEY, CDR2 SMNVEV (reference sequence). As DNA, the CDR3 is TGTGCCAGCACCACGGGTTTCCGTTTTGAAGCTTTCTTT. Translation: CASTTGFRFEAFF.

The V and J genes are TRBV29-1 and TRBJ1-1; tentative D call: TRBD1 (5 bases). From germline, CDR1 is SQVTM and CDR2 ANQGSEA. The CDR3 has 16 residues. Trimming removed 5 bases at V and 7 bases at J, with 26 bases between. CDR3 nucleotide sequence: TGCAGCGTTCCTCGTGGGGGATCCGTAGGAAAGGGTGAAGCTTTCTTT. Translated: CSVPRGGSVGKGEAFF.

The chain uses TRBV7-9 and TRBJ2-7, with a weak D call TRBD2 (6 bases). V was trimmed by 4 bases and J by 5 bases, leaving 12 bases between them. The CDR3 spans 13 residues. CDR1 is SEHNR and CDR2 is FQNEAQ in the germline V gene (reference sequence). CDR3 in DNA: TGTGCCAGCAGCTCCCCGGGAGTTCACGAGCAGTACTTC. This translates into CASSSPGVHEQYF.

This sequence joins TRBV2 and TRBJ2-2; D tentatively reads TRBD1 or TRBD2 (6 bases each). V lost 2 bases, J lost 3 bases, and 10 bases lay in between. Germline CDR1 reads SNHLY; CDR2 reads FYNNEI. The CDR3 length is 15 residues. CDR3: CASSEWGADTGELFF. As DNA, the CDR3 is TGTGCCAGCAGTGAATGGGGGGCGGACACCGGGGAGCTGTTTTTT.

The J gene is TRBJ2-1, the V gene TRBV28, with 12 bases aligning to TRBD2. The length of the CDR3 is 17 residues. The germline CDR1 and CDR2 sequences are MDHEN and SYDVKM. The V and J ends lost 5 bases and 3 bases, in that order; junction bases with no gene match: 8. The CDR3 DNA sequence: TGTGCCAGCAGTCGACTAGCGGGAGATTCCGACTACAATGAGCAGTTCTTC. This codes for CASSRLAGDSDYNEQFF.

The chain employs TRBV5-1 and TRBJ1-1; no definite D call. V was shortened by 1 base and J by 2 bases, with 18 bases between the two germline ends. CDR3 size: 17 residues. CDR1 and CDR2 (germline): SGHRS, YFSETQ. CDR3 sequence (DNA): TGCGCCAGCAGCTTGTACCCAGTCTTAGTCCCAAACACTGAAGCTTTCTTT. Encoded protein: CASSLYPVLVPNTEAFF.

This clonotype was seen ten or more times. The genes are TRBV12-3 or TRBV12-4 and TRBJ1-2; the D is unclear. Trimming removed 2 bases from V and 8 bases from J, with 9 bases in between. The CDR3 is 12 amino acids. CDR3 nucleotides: TGTGCCAGCAGTTTAAGACGCGGCGGCTACACCTTC. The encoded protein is CASSLRRGGYTF.

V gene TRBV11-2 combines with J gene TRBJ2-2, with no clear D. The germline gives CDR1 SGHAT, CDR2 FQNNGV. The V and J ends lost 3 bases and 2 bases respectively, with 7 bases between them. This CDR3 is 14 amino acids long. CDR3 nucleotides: TGTGCCAGCAGCTTTTGGACCAACACCGGGGAGCTGTTTTTT. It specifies CASSFWTNTGELFF.

The CDR3 region is CASSFGSGGYNEQFF. The CDR3 DNA follows: TGCGCCAGCAGCTTTGGAAGCGGGGGATACAATGAGCAGTTCTTC. The chain joins TRBV5-1 to TRBJ2-1; 8 bases align to TRBD2. The CDR3 contains 15 residues. Germline values: CDR1 SGHRS, CDR2 YFSETQ. V trimming: 2 bases; J trimming: 4 bases; junction bases outside the gene matches: 5.

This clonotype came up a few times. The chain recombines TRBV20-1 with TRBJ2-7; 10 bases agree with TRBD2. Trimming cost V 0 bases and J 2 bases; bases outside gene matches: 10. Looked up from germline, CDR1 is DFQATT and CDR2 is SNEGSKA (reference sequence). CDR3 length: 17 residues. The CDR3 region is CSARDWELAGVTYEQYF. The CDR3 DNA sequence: TGCAGTGCTAGAGATTGGGAGCTAGCGGGGGTAACCTACGAGCAGTACTTC.

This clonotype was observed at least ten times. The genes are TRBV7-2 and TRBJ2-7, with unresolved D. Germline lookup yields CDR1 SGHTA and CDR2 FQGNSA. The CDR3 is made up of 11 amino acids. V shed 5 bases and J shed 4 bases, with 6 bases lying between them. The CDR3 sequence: CASSDTYEQYF. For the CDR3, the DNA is TGTGCCAGCAGCGATACTTACGAGCAGTACTTC.

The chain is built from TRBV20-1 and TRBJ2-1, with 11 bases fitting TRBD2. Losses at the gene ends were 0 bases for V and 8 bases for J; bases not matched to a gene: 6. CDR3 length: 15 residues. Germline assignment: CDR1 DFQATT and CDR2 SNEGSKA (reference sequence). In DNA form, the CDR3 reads TGCAGTGCTAGAGATCCTAGCGGGGGGCGGGATGAGCAGTTCTTC. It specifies CSARDPSGGRDEQFF.

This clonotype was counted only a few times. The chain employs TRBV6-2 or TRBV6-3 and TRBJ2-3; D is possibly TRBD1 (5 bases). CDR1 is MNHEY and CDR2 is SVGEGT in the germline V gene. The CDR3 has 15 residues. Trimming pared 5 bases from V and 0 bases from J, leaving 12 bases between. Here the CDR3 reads CASSQTARSTDTQYF. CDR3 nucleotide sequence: TGTGCCAGCAGTCAGACAGCCCGCAGCACAGATACGCAGTATTTT.

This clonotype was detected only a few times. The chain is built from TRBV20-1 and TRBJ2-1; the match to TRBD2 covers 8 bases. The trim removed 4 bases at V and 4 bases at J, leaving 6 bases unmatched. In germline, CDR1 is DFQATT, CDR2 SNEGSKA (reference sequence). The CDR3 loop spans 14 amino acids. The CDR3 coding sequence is TGCAGTGCTATTCTCCGGGAGGGGTACAATGAGCAGTTCTTC. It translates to CSAILREGYNEQFF.

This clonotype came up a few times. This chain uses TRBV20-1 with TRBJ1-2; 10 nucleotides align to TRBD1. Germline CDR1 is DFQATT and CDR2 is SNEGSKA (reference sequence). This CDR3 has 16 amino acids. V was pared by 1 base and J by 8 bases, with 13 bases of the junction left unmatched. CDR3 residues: CSARGGTGVGSEGYTF. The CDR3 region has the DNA TGCAGTGCTAGAGGAGGGACAGGGGTGGGGTCTGAGGGCTACACCTTC.

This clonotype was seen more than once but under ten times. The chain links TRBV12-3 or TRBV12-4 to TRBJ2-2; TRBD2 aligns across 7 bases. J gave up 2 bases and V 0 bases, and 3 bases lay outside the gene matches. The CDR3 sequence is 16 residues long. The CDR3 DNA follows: TGTGCCAGCAGTTTAGCGGGGGGGGTAAACACCGGGGAGCTGTTTTTT. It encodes CASSLAGGVNTGELFF.

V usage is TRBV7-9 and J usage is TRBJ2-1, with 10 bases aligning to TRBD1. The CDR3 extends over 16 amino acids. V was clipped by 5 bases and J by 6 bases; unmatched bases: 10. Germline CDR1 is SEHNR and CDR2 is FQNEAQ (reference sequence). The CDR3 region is CASSPRQGARVNEQFF. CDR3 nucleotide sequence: TGTGCCAGCAGCCCACGACAGGGGGCGCGGGTCAATGAGCAGTTCTTC.

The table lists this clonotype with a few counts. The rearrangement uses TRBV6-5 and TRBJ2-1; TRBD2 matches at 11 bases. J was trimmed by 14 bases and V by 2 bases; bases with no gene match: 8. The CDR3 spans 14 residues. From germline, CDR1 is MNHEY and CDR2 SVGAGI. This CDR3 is CASSYATSGATKFF. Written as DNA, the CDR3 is TGTGCCAGCAGTTACGCGACTAGCGGGGCGACGAAGTTCTTC.